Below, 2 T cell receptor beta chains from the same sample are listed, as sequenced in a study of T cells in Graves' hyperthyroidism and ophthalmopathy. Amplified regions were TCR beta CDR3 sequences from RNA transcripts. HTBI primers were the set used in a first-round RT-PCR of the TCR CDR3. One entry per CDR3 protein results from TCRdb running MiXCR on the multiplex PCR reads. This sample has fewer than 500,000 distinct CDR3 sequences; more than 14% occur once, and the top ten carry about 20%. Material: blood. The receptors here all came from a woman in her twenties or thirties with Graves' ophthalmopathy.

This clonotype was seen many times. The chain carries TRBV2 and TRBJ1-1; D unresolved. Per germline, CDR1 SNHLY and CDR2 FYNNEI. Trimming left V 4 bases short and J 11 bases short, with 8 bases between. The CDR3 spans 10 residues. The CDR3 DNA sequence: TGTGCCAGCAGTGGGAGTGCGGCTTTCTTT. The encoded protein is CASSGSAAFF.

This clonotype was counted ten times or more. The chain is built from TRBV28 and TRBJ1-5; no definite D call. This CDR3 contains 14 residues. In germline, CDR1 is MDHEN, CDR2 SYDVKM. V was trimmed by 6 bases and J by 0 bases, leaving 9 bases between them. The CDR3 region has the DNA TGTGCCAGCAGACTTCTGGCTAGCAATCAGCCCCAGCATTTT. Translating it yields CASRLLASNQPQHF.